Listed below are T cell receptor beta chains from one sample, sequenced in a study of a mutant IDH1 vaccine in newly diagnosed glioma. Repertoires were generated with immunoSEQ multiplex PCR, while TCRdb's copy carries only in-frame clones and drops some. This table holds tens of thousands of clones, roughly 80% found once. Antigen specificity for these receptors is unknown. The specimen was PBMCs, collected from a glioma patient whose treatment included an IDH1 peptide vaccine. These receptors originate from a woman between 45 and 60 years old with glioma. The CDR3 runs from the conserved cysteine through the conserved F or W. A D gene is named only where the DNA matches it firmly. Size values are once, few and many counts, or a class for expanded clones, and some rows have none.

abundance: -; j_gene: TRBJ1-1; v_gene: TRBV10-3; d_gene: TRBD1; CDR3aa: CAISASATGATEAFF; CDR3nt: TGTGCCATCAGTGCGTCCGCCACAGGGGCCACTGAAGCTTTCTTT
abundance: once; j_gene: TRBJ2-3; v_gene: TRBV5-6; d_gene: -; CDR3aa: CASSLEGGRTDTQYF; CDR3nt: TGTGCCAGCAGCTTGGAGGGGGGGCGCACAGATACGCAGTATTTT
abundance: -; j_gene: TRBJ2-3; v_gene: TRBV5-6; d_gene: TRBD2; CDR3aa: CASSTRLAGDTQYF; CDR3nt: TGTGCCAGCAGCACCCGACTAGCAGGAGATACGCAGTATTTT
abundance: -; j_gene: TRBJ1-3; v_gene: TRBV5-1; d_gene: -; CDR3aa: CASSLVSTGSSSDTIYF; CDR3nt: TGCGCCAGCAGCTTGGTTTCTACAGGCAGCTCTTCGGACACCATATATTTT
abundance: -; j_gene: TRBJ1-1; v_gene: TRBV30; d_gene: -; CDR3aa: CAWGRTANTEAFF; CDR3nt: TGTGCCTGGGGACGGACAGCGAACACTGAAGCTTTCTTT
abundance: -; j_gene: TRBJ1-4; v_gene: TRBV6-5; d_gene: TRBD1; CDR3aa: CASSSPRTGVFEKLFF; CDR3nt: TGTGCCAGCAGTTCACCCCGGACAGGGGTTTTTGAAAAACTGTTTTTT
abundance: -; j_gene: TRBJ1-3; v_gene: TRBV27; d_gene: -; CDR3aa: CASSPRWGSGNTIYF; CDR3nt: TGTGCCAGCAGCCCCCGTTGGGGCTCTGGAAACACCATATATTTT
abundance: -; j_gene: TRBJ2-1; v_gene: TRBV19; d_gene: TRBD1; CDR3aa: CASSPGTGGEQFF; CDR3nt: TGTGCCAGTAGTCCCGGGACAGGGGGCGAGCAGTTCTTC
abundance: -; j_gene: TRBJ1-5; v_gene: TRBV2; d_gene: TRBD1; CDR3aa: CASSLNQGDVQPQHF; CDR3nt: TGTGCCAGCAGCCTAAACCAGGGGGACGTTCAGCCCCAGCATTTT
abundance: -; j_gene: TRBJ1-5; v_gene: TRBV13; d_gene: TRBD1; CDR3aa: CASSLDRGQPQHF; CDR3nt: TGTGCCAGCAGCTTGGACAGGGGGCAGCCCCAGCATTTT
abundance: once; j_gene: TRBJ1-4; v_gene: TRBV30; d_gene: TRBD1; CDR3aa: CAWRRGTGGAWGEKLFF; CDR3nt: TGTGCCTGGAGGCGGGGGACAGGGGGCGCTTGGGGCGAAAAACTGTTTTTT
abundance: -; j_gene: TRBJ1-5; v_gene: TRBV7-3; d_gene: -; CDR3aa: CASSLYPDQPQHF; CDR3nt: TGTGCCAGCAGCCTATACCCCGATCAGCCCCAGCATTTT
abundance: -; j_gene: TRBJ2-5; v_gene: TRBV25-1; d_gene: -; CDR3aa: CASSNRLLQETQYF; CDR3nt: TGTGCCAGCAGCAACAGACTACTCCAAGAGACCCAGTACTTC
abundance: -; j_gene: TRBJ2-4; v_gene: TRBV12-5; d_gene: -; CDR3aa: CASGLGGDGAIQYF; CDR3nt: TGTGCTAGTGGTTTGGGTGGGGACGGGGCAATTCAGTACTTC
abundance: few; j_gene: TRBJ1-4; v_gene: TRBV2; d_gene: -; CDR3aa: CASSEAGKGEKLFF; CDR3nt: TGTGCCAGCAGTGAAGCTGGAAAGGGGGAGAAACTGTTTTTT
abundance: once; j_gene: TRBJ1-1; v_gene: TRBV6-5; d_gene: -; CDR3aa: CASSTGMNTEAFF; CDR3nt: TGTGCCAGTTCGACAGGTATGAACACTGAAGCTTTCTTT
abundance: -; j_gene: TRBJ1-2; v_gene: TRBV6-5; d_gene: -; CDR3aa: CASQGSNYGYTF; CDR3nt: TGTGCCAGCCAGGGGTCCAACTATGGCTACACCTTC
abundance: -; j_gene: TRBJ1-2; v_gene: TRBV4-1; d_gene: -; CDR3aa: CASSQDSGVLDYGYTF; CDR3nt: TGCGCCAGCAGCCAAGACAGTGGGGTTCTCGATTATGGCTACACCTTC
abundance: -; j_gene: TRBJ2-2; v_gene: TRBV7-2; d_gene: TRBD2; CDR3aa: CASVGGGFHTGELFF; CDR3nt: TGTGCCTCCGTTGGCGGGGGTTTCCACACCGGGGAGCTGTTTTTT
abundance: -; j_gene: TRBJ1-1; v_gene: TRBV19; d_gene: TRBD1; CDR3aa: CASTLRDRPEAFF; CDR3nt: TGTGCCAGTACTCTCCGGGACAGGCCTGAAGCTTTCTTT
abundance: -; j_gene: TRBJ2-3; v_gene: TRBV5-6; d_gene: -; CDR3aa: CASSKDGAQYF; CDR3nt: TGTGCCAGCAGCAAGGACGGGGCCCAGTATTTT
abundance: -; j_gene: TRBJ1-1; v_gene: TRBV7-6; d_gene: -; CDR3aa: CASSLDPVNTEAFF; CDR3nt: TGTGCCAGCAGCTTGGACCCAGTAAACACTGAAGCTTTCTTT
abundance: -; j_gene: TRBJ1-4; v_gene: TRBV27; d_gene: -; CDR3aa: CASSTQVPNEKLFF; CDR3nt: TGTGCCAGCAGTACGCAGGTGCCCAATGAAAAACTGTTTTTT
abundance: -; j_gene: TRBJ2-7; v_gene: TRBV10-3; d_gene: -; CDR3aa: CAISLLRGSSYEQYF; CDR3nt: TGTGCCATCTCTCTACTCCGGGGGAGCTCCTACGAGCAGTACTTC
abundance: -; j_gene: TRBJ1-2; v_gene: TRBV2; d_gene: -; CDR3aa: CASRHRDPDYGYTF; CDR3nt: TGTGCCAGCAGACACCGGGACCCGGACTATGGCTACACCTTC
abundance: -; j_gene: TRBJ1-5; v_gene: TRBV19; d_gene: -; CDR3aa: CASKRVGDQPQHF; CDR3nt: TGTGCCAGTAAAAGGGTTGGCGATCAGCCCCAGCATTTT
abundance: -; j_gene: TRBJ1-4; v_gene: TRBV28; d_gene: TRBD1; CDR3aa: CASSPPPGQGGEKLFF; CDR3nt: TGTGCCAGCAGCCCCCCACCGGGACAGGGAGGCGAAAAACTGTTTTTT
abundance: -; j_gene: TRBJ2-7; v_gene: TRBV2; d_gene: -; CDR3aa: CASSERRYEQYF; CDR3nt: TGTGCCAGCAGTGAACGCCGGTACGAGCAGTACTTC
abundance: -; j_gene: TRBJ2-7; v_gene: TRBV6-1; d_gene: TRBD2; CDR3aa: CASRGLAGDSYEQYF; CDR3nt: TGTGCCAGCAGAGGACTAGCGGGGGACTCCTACGAGCAGTACTTC
abundance: -; j_gene: TRBJ2-7; v_gene: TRBV27; d_gene: -; CDR3aa: CASSPRGRADPREQYF; CDR3nt: TGTGCCAGCAGTCCCCGGGGCAGGGCCGACCCGCGCGAGCAGTACTTC
abundance: -; j_gene: TRBJ1-1; v_gene: TRBV7-2; d_gene: -; CDR3aa: CASSLLNKNTEAFF; CDR3nt: TGTGCCAGCAGCTTATTAAATAAGAACACTGAAGCTTTCTTT
abundance: once; j_gene: TRBJ2-7; v_gene: TRBV13; d_gene: -; CDR3aa: CASSLEGSISSYEQYF; CDR3nt: TGTGCCAGCAGCTTAGAGGGCAGTATTAGTTCCTACGAGCAGTACTTC
abundance: -; j_gene: TRBJ2-7; v_gene: TRBV6-1; d_gene: TRBD1; CDR3aa: CASSEDRGRNNEQYF; CDR3nt: TGTGCCAGCAGTGAGGACAGGGGACGGAATAACGAGCAGTACTTC
abundance: -; j_gene: TRBJ2-5; v_gene: TRBV5-6; d_gene: TRBD2; CDR3aa: CASSLSSGGETQYF; CDR3nt: TGTGCCAGCAGCTTGTCGTCCGGGGGGGAGACCCAGTACTTC
abundance: once; j_gene: TRBJ2-7; v_gene: TRBV2; d_gene: TRBD2; CDR3aa: CASSAGTSGPYEQYF; CDR3nt: TGTGCCAGCAGTGCCGGGACTAGCGGACCCTACGAGCAGTACTTC
abundance: -; j_gene: TRBJ1-2; v_gene: TRBV27; d_gene: -; CDR3aa: CASSSLTGGLINYGYTF; CDR3nt: TGTGCCAGCAGTTCGCTCACGGGGGGACTGATAAACTATGGCTACACCTTC
abundance: once; j_gene: TRBJ1-2; v_gene: TRBV2; d_gene: -; CDR3aa: CASVGRGGYTF; CDR3nt: TGTGCCAGCGTGGGTAGGGGTGGCTACACCTTC
abundance: -; j_gene: TRBJ1-2; v_gene: TRBV5-1; d_gene: -; CDR3aa: CASSPEGQVNYGYTF; CDR3nt: TGCGCCAGCAGCCCAGAGGGGCAGGTAAACTATGGCTACACCTTC
abundance: -; j_gene: TRBJ1-3; v_gene: TRBV4-3; d_gene: -; CDR3aa: CASSQSGARNTIYF; CDR3nt: TGCGCCAGCAGCCAATCAGGGGCCCGAAACACCATATATTTT
abundance: -; j_gene: TRBJ2-1; v_gene: TRBV11-3; d_gene: -; CDR3aa: CASSLELRAEQFF; CDR3nt: TGTGCCAGCAGCTTAGAGTTGAGGGCTGAGCAGTTCTTC
abundance: -; j_gene: TRBJ2-6; v_gene: TRBV11-3; d_gene: -; CDR3aa: CASSLTGANVLTF; CDR3nt: TGTGCCAGCAGCTTAACCGGGGCCAACGTCCTGACTTTC
abundance: -; j_gene: TRBJ2-2; v_gene: TRBV5-6; d_gene: -; CDR3aa: CASSPGQQLSGNTGELFF; CDR3nt: TGTGCCAGCAGCCCTGGACAGCAGCTATCCGGGAACACCGGGGAGCTGTTTTTT
abundance: once; j_gene: TRBJ1-6; v_gene: TRBV27; d_gene: TRBD1; CDR3aa: CASSTDRGGSPLHF; CDR3nt: TGTGCCAGCAGCACGGACAGGGGAGGTTCACCCCTCCACTTT
abundance: few; j_gene: TRBJ1-2; v_gene: TRBV29-1; d_gene: -; CDR3aa: CSVNRGGYTF; CDR3nt: TGCAGCGTTAACCGAGGAGGCTACACCTTC
abundance: -; j_gene: TRBJ1-1; v_gene: TRBV13; d_gene: -; CDR3aa: CASSRLGENTEAFF; CDR3nt: TGTGCCAGCAGCCGGCTCGGGGAGAACACTGAAGCTTTCTTT
abundance: -; j_gene: TRBJ1-4; v_gene: TRBV5-1; d_gene: TRBD1; CDR3aa: CASSLTGTATNEKLFF; CDR3nt: TGCGCCAGCAGCTTAACCGGGACAGCAACTAATGAAAAACTGTTTTTT
abundance: -; j_gene: TRBJ1-3; v_gene: TRBV5-1; d_gene: -; CDR3aa: CASSEKSGNTIYF; CDR3nt: TGCGCCAGCAGTGAAAAGTCTGGAAACACCATATATTTT
abundance: -; j_gene: TRBJ1-2; v_gene: TRBV10-3; d_gene: TRBD1; CDR3aa: CAISELGDSGSGGYTF; CDR3nt: TGTGCCATCAGCGAGCTGGGGGACAGCGGGAGCGGCGGCTACACCTTC
abundance: -; j_gene: TRBJ2-6; v_gene: TRBV19; d_gene: TRBD1; CDR3aa: CATGQGVSGANVLTF; CDR3nt: TGTGCCACCGGACAGGGCGTCTCTGGGGCCAACGTCCTGACTTTC
abundance: once; j_gene: TRBJ1-5; v_gene: TRBV25-1; d_gene: -; CDR3aa: CASSEPGGGNQPQHF; CDR3nt: TGTGCCAGCAGTGAACCGGGGGGCGGCAATCAGCCCCAGCATTTT
abundance: -; j_gene: TRBJ1-5; v_gene: TRBV6-1; d_gene: -; CDR3aa: CASSGTGKGYSNQPQHF; CDR3nt: TGTGCCAGCAGTGGCACGGGAAAGGGTTATAGCAATCAGCCCCAGCATTTT
abundance: -; j_gene: TRBJ2-7; v_gene: TRBV7-9; d_gene: -; CDR3aa: CASSLPSDGYEQYF; CDR3nt: TGTGCCAGCAGCTTACCATCTGACGGATACGAGCAGTACTTC
abundance: few; j_gene: TRBJ1-1; v_gene: TRBV30; d_gene: -; CDR3aa: CASHGQGSYSNTEAFF; CDR3nt: TGTGCCTCCCACGGGCAGGGGTCCTACTCGAACACTGAAGCTTTCTTT